Here is one T cell receptor beta chain with its context. What it recognizes is unknown. These data belong to a study of cytomegalovirus exposure and HLA in healthy donors. Study conclusions and caveats: As a later analysis showed, a missense DCLRE1C variant was linked to trimming of TCR beta V- and J-genes.

Vbeta (60) and Jbeta (13) primers were used in the PCR. Profiling relied on immunoSEQ multiplex PCR, and the TCRdb table lists in-frame clones only, not all of them. The sample includes roughly 57,000 clones, 70% to 85% of them seen just once. Trimming left V 5 bases short and J 5 bases short, with 16 bases between. The V gene's germline CDR1 is SGHRS and CDR2 YFSETQ. This CDR3 is 15 amino acids long. The chain recombines TRBV5-1 with TRBJ2-2, with D maybe TRBD1 (5 bases). The sample was PBMCs. The sequence was collected from a man between 50 and 59 years old in good health and CMV-seronegative. CDR3 coding DNA: TGCGCCAGCAGTCAGCAGCAGGGTACAACCGGGGAGCTGTTTTTT. As protein: CASSQQQGTTGELFF.